Each of the 5 T cell receptor beta chains below was sequenced from the same sample in a study of tumor T cells in aggressive B-cell lymphoma. Only in-frame clones appear in the TCRdb table, and some are missing; sequencing was by immunoSEQ multiplex PCR. The sample holds some 10,000 clones; approximately 85% are singletons and the top ten take roughly 4.5%. Sequencing was carried out using tumor tissue. Receptor source: an adult with diffuse large B cell lymphoma.

The J gene is TRBJ2-1, the V gene TRBV4-1, with a possible D match to TRBD2 (6 bases). This CDR3 is built from 17 residues. V shed 4 bases and J shed 1 base, with 17 bases lying between them. Per germline, CDR1 MGHRA and CDR2 YSYEKL. CDR3 nucleotide sequence: TGCGCCAGCAGCCGGCTCCCGACGGGAGTATCCTACAATGAGCAGTTCTTC. Its protein is CASSRLPTGVSYNEQFF.

The chain recombines TRBV27 with TRBJ1-4; TRBD1 aligns across 9 bases. V gave up 6 bases and J gave up 8 bases; unmatched junction bases: 13. The CDR3 length is 16 residues. Germline CDR1 and CDR2: MNHEY and SMNVEV (reference sequence). In DNA, the CDR3 is TGTGCCAGCAGACGCACCGGGACAGGGCTACAAGAAAAACTGTTTTTT. Protein sequence: CASRRTGTGLQEKLFF. Drawing the rest from reference TRBV27 and TRBJ1-4, the complete variable domain is EAQVTQNPRYLITVTGKKLTVTCSQNMNHEYMSWYRQDPGLGLRQIYYSMNVEVTDKGDVPEGYKVSRKEKRNFPLILESPSPNQTSLYFCASRRTGTGLQEKLFFGSGTQLSVL.

The chain combines TRBV7-2 with TRBJ1-5; D may be TRBD1 (5 bases). Looked up from germline, CDR1 is SGHTA and CDR2 is FQGNSA. The ends were cut back, 4 bases at V and 5 bases at J, with 9 bases in the middle. The CDR3 is made up of 13 amino acids. CDR3 sequence: CASSSDSYQPQHF. In DNA form, the CDR3 reads TGTGCCAGCAGCTCCGACAGCTATCAGCCCCAGCATTTT.

About this clone itself: One end of the junction is discordant with germline, which a read error may explain. This chain uses TRBV11-3 with TRBJ2-1; tentative D call: TRBD2 (6 bases). This CDR3 has 14 residues. CDR1 and CDR2 (germline): SGHNT, YENEEA. The CDR3 reads CASSFGGPADEQFF. DNA of the CDR3: TGTGCCAGTAGCTTCGGGGGACCAGCGGATGAGCAGTTCTTC.

The chain joins TRBV29-1 to TRBJ2-1; 9 bases agree with TRBD2. The CDR3 loop spans 14 amino acids. V was clipped by 2 bases and J by 6 bases; unmatched bases: 5. Germline CDR1 and CDR2: SQVTM and ANQGSEA. In DNA, the CDR3 is TGCAGCGTTGAACGTAGCGGGAGAATCAATGAGCAGTTCTTC. Amino acids: CSVERSGRINEQFF.